Described below is a single T cell receptor (beta chain) sequence and its context. Its antigen remains unidentified. TCRdb lists the instrument as Illumina HiSeq 2000. TCR beta cDNA libraries were prepared using 5'RACE template switching, which introduced a universal primer site and unique molecular identifiers. Synthesis of cDNA was primed from the TCR beta constant segment and was followed by two consecutive PCR amplification steps. The authors processed their data as follows. MIGEC handled demultiplexing of the reads and grouping by UMI, while MiTCR was used to assemble and quantify clonotypes. To remove erroneous sequences, TCR cDNA sequences were retained only when supported by two or more reads. The tcR package was used for downstream repertoire analysis, with clonotypes matched between fractions based on CDR3 nucleotide sequence plus V segment. VDJmatch was used to annotate antigen specificity against VDJdb, with one amino acid substitution in CDR3 allowed. Through TCRdb reprocessing, the reads give one entry per CDR3 protein sequence; DNA is omitted. Clone size and V and J calls follow TCRdb, not the original study. This sample's table lists about 460,000 distinct CDR3 sequences. In total, the top ten clones hold almost 1.5% of the sample.

The data were obtained in a study of T cells expressing NK-cell markers (TCRdb year 2020). Background for the entire study: In sorted CD3+CD56+NKG2C+, CD3+CD56+NKG2C- and CD3+CD56-NKG2C+ T-cell subsets from eight donors, TCR beta-chain repertoires were profiled. Among the eight sequenced donors, seven were HCMV-seropositive and one was HCMV-seronegative. The libraries were sequenced on Illumina HiSeq 2000/2500, MiSeq or NextSeq, producing 2 x 150 bp reads. The eight sequenced donors were randomly selected healthy volunteers, three men and five women. The study at large found these results: In roughly 6 donors, the dominant CD3+CD56+NKG2C+ clonotypes ranked among the top 10 CD8+ clonotypes, making up about 1.0-7.5% of CD8+ T cells. Those dominant clonotypes were again the most abundant among CD3+CD56-NKG2C+ cells in a few donors, at about 28.3-65%. Whether the expanded NKG2C-expressing T cell clones were specific for HCMV antigens was left unclear.

To determine HCMV serostatus, a commercial ELISA kit was used to detect HCMV-specific IgG in serum. Peripheral blood mononuclear cells were isolated from blood by Ficoll density gradient centrifugation. The germline V gene encodes CDR1 MNHEY and CDR2 SVGAGI. The CDR3 contains 15 residues, cysteine and phenylalanine counted. DNA is not recorded here. This TCR was sampled from a woman aged 45-65 years in good health. Donor details come from another sample of the same person, matched by shared clones. The sequencing sample was made of blood T cells: a sorted CD56 or NKG2C T cell subset, CD4+ or CD8+ T cells, or bulk PBMC T cells (not recorded which). The V and J genes are TRBV6-5 and TRBJ1-4; TCRdb's D call, TRBD1, is unchecked because there is no DNA. CDR3 loop: CASSYGDSFNEKLFF.